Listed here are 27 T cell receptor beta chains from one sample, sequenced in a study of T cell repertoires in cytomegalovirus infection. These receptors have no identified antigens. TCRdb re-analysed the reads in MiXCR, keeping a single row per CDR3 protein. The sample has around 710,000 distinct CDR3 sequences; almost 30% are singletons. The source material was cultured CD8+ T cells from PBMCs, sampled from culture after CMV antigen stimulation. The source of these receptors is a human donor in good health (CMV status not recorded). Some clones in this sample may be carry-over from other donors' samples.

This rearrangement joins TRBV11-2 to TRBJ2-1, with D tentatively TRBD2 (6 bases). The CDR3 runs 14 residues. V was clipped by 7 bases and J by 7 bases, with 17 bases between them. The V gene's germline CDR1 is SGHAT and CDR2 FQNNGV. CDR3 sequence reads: CASTFRGTFNEQFF. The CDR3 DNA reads TGTGCCAGCACCTTTCGGGGGACGTTTAATGAGCAGTTCTTC.

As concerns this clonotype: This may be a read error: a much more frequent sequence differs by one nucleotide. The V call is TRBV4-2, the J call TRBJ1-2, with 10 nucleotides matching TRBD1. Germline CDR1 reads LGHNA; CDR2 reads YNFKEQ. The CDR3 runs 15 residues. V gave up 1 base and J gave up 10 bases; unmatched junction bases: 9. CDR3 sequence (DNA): TGTGCCAGCAGCCAAGTCGACAGGGGGCTCTTCGTCTACACCTTC. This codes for CASSQVDRGLFVYTF.

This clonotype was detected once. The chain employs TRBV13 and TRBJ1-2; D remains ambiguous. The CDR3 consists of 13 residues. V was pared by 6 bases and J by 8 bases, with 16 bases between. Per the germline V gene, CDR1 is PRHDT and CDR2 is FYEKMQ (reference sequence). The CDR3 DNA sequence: TGTGCCAGCAGGACCCGGGGAGTGGGGGGCTACACCTTC. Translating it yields CASRTRGVGGYTF. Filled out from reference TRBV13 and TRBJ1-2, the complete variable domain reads AAGVIQSPRHLIKEKRETATLKCYPIPRHDTVYWYQQGPGQDPQFLISFYEKMQSDKGSIPDRFSAQQFSDYHSELNMSSLELGDSALYFCASRTRGVGGYTFGSGTRLTVV.

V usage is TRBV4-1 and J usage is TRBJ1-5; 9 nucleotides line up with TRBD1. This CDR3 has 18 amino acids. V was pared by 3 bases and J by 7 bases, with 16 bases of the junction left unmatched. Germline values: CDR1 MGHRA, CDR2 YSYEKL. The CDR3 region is CASSHLSGQGRNEQPQHF. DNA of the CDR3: TGCGCCAGCAGCCATCTCTCGGGACAGGGCCGGAACGAACAGCCCCAGCATTTT.

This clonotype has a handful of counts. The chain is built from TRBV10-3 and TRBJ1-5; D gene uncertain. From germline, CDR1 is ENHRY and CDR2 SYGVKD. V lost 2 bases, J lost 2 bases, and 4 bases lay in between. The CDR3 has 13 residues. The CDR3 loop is CAISERCNQPQHF. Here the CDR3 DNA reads TGTGCCATCAGTGAGCGGTGCAATCAGCCCCAGCATTTT.

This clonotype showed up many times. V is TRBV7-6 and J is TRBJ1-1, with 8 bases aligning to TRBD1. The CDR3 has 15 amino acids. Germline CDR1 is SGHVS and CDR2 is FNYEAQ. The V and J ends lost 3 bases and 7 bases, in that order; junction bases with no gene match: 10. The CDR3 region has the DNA TGTGCCAGCAGCTTTGCTACGGACAGGGATGGTGAAGCTTTCTTT. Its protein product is CASSFATDRDGEAFF.

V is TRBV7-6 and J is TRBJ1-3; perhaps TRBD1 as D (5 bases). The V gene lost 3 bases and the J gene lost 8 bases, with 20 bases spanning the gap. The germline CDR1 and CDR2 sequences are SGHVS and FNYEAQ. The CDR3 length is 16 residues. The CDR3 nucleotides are TGTGCCAGCAGCTTTCGAGGACTCAGGGTTGAGGACACCATATATTTT. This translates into CASSFRGLRVEDTIYF.

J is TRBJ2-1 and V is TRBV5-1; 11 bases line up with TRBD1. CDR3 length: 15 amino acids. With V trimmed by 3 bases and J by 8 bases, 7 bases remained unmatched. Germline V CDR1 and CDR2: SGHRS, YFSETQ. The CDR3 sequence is CASSWRTGGGDEQFF. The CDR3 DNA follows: TGCGCCAGCAGCTGGCGGACAGGGGGCGGCGATGAGCAGTTCTTC.

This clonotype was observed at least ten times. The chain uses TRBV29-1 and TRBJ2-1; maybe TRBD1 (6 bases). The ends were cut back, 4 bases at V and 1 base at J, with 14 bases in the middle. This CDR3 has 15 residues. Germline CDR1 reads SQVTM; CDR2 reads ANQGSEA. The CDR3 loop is CSVGGLTGSYNEQFF. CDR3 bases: TGCAGCGTTGGAGGTCTGACAGGTTCCTACAATGAGCAGTTCTTC.

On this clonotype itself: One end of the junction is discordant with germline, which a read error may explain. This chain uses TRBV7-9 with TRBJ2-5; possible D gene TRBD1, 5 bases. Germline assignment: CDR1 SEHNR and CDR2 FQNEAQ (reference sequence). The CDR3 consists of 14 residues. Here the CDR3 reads CASSLGQLKETQYF. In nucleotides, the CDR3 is TGTGCTAGCAGCTTGGGGCAGTTAAAAGAGACCCAGTACTTC.

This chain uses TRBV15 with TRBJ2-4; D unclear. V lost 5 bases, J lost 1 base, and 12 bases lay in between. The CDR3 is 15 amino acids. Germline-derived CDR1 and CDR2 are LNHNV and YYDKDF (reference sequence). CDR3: CATSPRSDAKNIQYF. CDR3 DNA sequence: TGTGCCACCAGCCCCCGGAGCGACGCCAAAAACATTCAGTACTTC.

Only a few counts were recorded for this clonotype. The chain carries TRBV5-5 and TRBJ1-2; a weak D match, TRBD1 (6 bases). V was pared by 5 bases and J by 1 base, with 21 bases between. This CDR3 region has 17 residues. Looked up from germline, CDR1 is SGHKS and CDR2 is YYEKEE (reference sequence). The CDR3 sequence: CASRSVGAGRNNYGYTF. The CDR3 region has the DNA TGTGCCAGCAGATCCGTGGGGGCGGGGAGGAATAACTATGGCTACACCTTC.

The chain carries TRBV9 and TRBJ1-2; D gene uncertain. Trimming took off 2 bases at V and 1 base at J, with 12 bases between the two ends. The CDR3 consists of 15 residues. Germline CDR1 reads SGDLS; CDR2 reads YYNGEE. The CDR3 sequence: CASSVNSRRNYGYTF. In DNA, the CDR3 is TGTGCCAGCAGCGTTAACTCACGACGTAACTATGGCTACACCTTC. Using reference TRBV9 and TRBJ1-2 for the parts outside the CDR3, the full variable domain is DSGVTQTPKHLITATGQRVTLRCSPRSGDLSVYWYQQSLDQGLQFLIQYYNGEERAKGNILERFSAQQFPDLHSELNLSSLELGDSALYFCASSVNSRRNYGYTFGSGTRLTVV.

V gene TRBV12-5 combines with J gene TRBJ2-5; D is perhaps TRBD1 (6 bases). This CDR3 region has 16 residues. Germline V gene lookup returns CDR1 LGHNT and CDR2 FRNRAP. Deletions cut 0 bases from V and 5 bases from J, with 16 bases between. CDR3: CASGLVQGTNGETQYF. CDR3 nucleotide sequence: TGTGCTAGTGGTTTGGTACAAGGGACAAATGGCGAGACCCAGTACTTC.

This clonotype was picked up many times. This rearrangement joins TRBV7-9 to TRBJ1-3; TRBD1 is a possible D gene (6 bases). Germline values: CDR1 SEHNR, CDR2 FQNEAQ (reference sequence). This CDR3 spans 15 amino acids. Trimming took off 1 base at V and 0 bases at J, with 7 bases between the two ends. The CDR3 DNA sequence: TGTGCCAGCAGCTTAGGGACAGACTCTGGAAACACCATATATTTT. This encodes CASSLGTDSGNTIYF.

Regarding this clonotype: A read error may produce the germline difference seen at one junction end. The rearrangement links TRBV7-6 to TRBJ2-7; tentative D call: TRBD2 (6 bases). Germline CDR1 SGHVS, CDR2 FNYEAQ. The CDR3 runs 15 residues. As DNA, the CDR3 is TGTGCTAGCAGCTTAGGAGAGGGAGCGGGCTACGAGCAGTACTTC. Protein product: CASSLGEGAGYEQYF.

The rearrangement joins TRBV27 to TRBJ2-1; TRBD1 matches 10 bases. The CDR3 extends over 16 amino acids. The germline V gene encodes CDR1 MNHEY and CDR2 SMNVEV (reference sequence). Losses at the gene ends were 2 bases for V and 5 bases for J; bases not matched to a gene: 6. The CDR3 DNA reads TGTGCCAGCAGTTTAGGCCGACAGGGGGCAAACAATGAGCAGTTCTTC. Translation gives CASSLGRQGANNEQFF.

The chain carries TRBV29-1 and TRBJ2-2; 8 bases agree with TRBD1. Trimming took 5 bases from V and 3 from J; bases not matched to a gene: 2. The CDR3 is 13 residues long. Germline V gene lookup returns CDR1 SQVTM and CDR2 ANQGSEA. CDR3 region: CSVTGGDTGELFF. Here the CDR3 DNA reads TGCAGCGTTACAGGGGGAGACACCGGGGAGCTGTTTTTT.

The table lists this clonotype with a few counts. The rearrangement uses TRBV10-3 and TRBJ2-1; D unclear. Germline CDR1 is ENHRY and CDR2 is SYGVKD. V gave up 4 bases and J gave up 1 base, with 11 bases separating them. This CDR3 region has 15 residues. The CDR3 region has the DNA TGTGCCATCAGTGTACCTGGCGTATCCTACAATGAGCAGTTCTTC. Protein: CAISVPGVSYNEQFF.

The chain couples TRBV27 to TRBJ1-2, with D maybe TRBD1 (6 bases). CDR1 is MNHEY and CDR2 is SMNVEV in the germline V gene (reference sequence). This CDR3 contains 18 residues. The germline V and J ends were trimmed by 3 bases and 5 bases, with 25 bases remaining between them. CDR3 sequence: CASSFSSLYLQGFYGYTF. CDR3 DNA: TGTGCCAGCAGTTTTTCTAGCCTTTACTTGCAGGGGTTTTATGGCTACACCTTC.

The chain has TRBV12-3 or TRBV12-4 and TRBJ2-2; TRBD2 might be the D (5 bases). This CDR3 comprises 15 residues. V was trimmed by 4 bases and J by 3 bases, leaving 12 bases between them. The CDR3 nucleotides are TGTGCCAGCAGTTCCTACCGGCGGGACACCGGGGAGCTGTTTTTT. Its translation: CASSSYRRDTGELFF.

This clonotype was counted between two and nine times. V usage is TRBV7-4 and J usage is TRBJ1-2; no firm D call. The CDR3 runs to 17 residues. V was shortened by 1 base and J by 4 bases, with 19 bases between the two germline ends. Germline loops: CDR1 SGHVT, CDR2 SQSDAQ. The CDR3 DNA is TGTGCCAGCAGCTTAGAGCTGGATGGGCACCCCCTCTATGGCTACACCTTC. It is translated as CASSLELDGHPLYGYTF.

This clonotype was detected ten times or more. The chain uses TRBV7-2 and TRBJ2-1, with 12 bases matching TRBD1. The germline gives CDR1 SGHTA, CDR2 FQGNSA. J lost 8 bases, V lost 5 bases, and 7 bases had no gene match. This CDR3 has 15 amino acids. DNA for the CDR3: TGTGCCAGCAGCCCTGGGACAGGGGGCTGGGATGAGCAGTTCTTC. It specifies CASSPGTGGWDEQFF.

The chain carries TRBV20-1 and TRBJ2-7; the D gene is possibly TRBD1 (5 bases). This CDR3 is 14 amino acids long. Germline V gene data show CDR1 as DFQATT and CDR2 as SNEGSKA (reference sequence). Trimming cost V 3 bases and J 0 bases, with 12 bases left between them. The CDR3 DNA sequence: TGCAGTGCTAGTCTGAGCAGGGACTCCTACGAGCAGTACTTC. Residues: CSASLSRDSYEQYF.

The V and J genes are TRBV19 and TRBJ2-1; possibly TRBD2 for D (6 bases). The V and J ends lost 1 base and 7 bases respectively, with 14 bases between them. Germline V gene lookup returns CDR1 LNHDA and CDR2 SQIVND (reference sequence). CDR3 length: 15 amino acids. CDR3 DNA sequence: TGTGCCAGTAGTATAGGTCTAGCGTCGAATAATGAGCAGTTCTTC. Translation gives CASSIGLASNNEQFF.

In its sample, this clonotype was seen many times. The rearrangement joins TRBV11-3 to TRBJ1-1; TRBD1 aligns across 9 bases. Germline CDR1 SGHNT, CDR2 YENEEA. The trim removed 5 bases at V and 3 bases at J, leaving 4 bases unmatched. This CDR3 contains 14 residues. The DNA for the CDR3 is TGTGCCAGCAGCCTAACAGGGGGCGACACTGAAGCTTTCTTT. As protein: CASSLTGGDTEAFF.

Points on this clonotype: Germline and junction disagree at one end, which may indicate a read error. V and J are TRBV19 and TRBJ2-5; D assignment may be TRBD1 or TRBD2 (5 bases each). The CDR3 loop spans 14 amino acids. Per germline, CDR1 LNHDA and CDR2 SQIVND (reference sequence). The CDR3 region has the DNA TGTACCAGTAGTATAATAGGGACCCAAGAGACCCAGTACTTC. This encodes CTSSIIGTQETQYF. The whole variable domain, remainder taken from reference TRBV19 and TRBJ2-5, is DGGITQSPKYLFRKEGQNVTLSCEQNLNHDAMYWYRQDPGQGLRLIYYSQIVNDFQKGDIAEGYSVSREKKESFPLTVTSAQKNPTAFYLCTSSIIGTQETQYFGPGTRLLVL.